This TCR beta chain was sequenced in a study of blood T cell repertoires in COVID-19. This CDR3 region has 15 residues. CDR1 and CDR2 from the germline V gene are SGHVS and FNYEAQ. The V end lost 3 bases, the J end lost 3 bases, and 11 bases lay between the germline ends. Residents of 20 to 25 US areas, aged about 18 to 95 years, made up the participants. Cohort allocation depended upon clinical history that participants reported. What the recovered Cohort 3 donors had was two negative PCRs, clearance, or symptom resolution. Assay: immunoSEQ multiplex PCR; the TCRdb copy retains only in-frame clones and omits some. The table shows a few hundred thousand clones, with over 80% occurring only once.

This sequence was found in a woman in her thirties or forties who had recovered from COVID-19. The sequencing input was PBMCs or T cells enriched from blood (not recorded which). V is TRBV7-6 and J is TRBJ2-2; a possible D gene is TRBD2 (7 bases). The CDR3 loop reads CASSFRGGDTGELFF. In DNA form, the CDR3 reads TGTGCCAGCAGCTTCAGGGGAGGGGACACCGGGGAGCTGTTTTTT.